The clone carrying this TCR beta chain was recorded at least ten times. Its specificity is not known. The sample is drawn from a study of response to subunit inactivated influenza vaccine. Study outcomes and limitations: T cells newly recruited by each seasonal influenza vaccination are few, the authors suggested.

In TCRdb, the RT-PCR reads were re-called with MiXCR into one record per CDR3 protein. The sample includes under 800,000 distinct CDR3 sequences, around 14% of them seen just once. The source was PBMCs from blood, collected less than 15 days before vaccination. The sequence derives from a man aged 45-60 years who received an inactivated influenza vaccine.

CDR3 protein: CASSVDSGNTIYF. The CDR3 DNA is TGTGCCAGCAGCGTAGACTCTGGAAACACCATATATTTT. The chain is built from TRBV9 and TRBJ1-3; D unclear. Trimming took 0 bases from V and 0 from J, leaving 1 base between them. This CDR3 comprises 13 residues. CDR1 and CDR2 (germline): SGDLS, YYNGEE.